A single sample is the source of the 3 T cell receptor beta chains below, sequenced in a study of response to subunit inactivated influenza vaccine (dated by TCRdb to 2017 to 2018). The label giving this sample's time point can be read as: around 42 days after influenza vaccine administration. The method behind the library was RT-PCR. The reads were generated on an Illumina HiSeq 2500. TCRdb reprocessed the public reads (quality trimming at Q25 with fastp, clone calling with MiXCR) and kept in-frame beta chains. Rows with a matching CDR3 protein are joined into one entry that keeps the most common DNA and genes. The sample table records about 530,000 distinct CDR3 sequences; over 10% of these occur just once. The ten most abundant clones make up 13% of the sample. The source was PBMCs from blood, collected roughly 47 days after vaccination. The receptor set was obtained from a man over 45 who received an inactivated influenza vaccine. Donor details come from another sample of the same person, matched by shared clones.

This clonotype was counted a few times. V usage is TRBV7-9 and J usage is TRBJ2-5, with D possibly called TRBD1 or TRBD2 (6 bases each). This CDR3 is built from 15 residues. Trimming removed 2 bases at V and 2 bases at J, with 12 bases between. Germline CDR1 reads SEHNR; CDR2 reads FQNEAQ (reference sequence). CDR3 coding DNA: TGTGCCAGCAGCTTAATGGGGGGCCTGCAAGAGACCCAGTACTTC. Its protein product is CASSLMGGLQETQYF. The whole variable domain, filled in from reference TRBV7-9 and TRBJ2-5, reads DTGVSQNPRHKITKRGQNVTFRCDPISEHNRLYWYRQTLGQGPEFLTYFQNEAQLEKSRLLSDRFSAERPKGSFSTLEIQRTEQGDSAMYLCASSLMGGLQETQYFGPGTRLLVL.

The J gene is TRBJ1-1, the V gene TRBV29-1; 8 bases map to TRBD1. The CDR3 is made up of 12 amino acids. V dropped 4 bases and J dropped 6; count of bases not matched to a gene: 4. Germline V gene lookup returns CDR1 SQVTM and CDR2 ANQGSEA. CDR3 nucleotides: TGCAGCGTTGGTGACAGGGGCGCTGAAGCTTTCTTT. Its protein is CSVGDRGAEAFF.

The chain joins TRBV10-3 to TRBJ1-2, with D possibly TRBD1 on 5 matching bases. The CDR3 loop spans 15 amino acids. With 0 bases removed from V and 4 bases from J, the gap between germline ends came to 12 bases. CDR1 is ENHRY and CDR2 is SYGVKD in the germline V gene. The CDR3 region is CAISESDRGGYGYTF. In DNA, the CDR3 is TGTGCCATCAGTGAGTCCGACCGGGGGGGCTATGGCTACACCTTC.